The rows below give T cell receptor beta chains drawn from one sample of a study of shared clonotypes between healthy human individuals. TCRdb keeps only in-frame clones here, not all; method: immunoSEQ multiplex PCR. This table holds approximately 1.5 million clones, just under 99% found once. Sequencing input: naive CD4+ T cells sorted from blood. The origin of the receptors is a man aged 30 to 39 in good health. CDR3s include the opening cysteine and the closing phenylalanine or tryptophan. The D gene is left open where the match is weak. For some rows the clone size is stated as once, few or many, or as a class when expanded; others skip it.

V gene: TRBV19; clone size: once; J gene: TRBJ1-4; D gene: TRBD1; CDR3 protein: CASSMLYRQGSIEKLFF; CDR3 DNA: TGTGCCAGTAGTATGCTCTATCGACAGGGGAGTATTGAAAAACTGTTTTTT
V gene: TRBV6-6; clone size: NA; J gene: TRBJ2-5; D gene: TRBD2; CDR3 protein: CASRVGLAGRETQYF; CDR3 DNA: TGTGCCAGCAGGGTGGGGCTAGCGGGACGAGAGACCCAGTACTTC
V gene: TRBV29-1; clone size: NA; J gene: TRBJ2-3; D gene: NA; CDR3 protein: CSVEDLLPPDTQYF; CDR3 DNA: TGCAGCGTTGAAGATCTTTTGCCCCCAGATACGCAGTATTTT
V gene: TRBV5-7; clone size: NA; J gene: TRBJ2-5; D gene: TRBD1; CDR3 protein: CASSPVTGVDPQETQYF; CDR3 DNA: TGTGCCAGCAGCCCGGTAACAGGGGTCGACCCTCAAGAGACCCAGTACTTC
V gene: TRBV19; clone size: NA; J gene: TRBJ1-1; D gene: NA; CDR3 protein: CASSIGRMFGGLTEAFF; CDR3 DNA: TGTGCCAGTAGTATAGGGAGGATGTTTGGGGGGCTCACTGAAGCTTTCTTT
V gene: TRBV5-1; clone size: NA; J gene: TRBJ2-3; D gene: NA; CDR3 protein: CASSLEGGYTQYF; CDR3 DNA: TGCGCCAGCAGCTTGGAAGGCGGGTATACGCAGTATTTT
V gene: TRBV7-9; clone size: NA; J gene: TRBJ2-5; D gene: NA; CDR3 protein: CASSLDIYQETQYF; CDR3 DNA: TGTGCCAGCAGCTTAGACATCTACCAAGAGACCCAGTACTTC
V gene: TRBV6-6; clone size: NA; J gene: TRBJ1-5; D gene: NA; CDR3 protein: CASSYWRGINQPQHF; CDR3 DNA: TGTGCCAGCAGTTACTGGAGGGGGATCAATCAGCCCCAGCATTTT
V gene: TRBV29-1; clone size: once; J gene: TRBJ1-4; D gene: NA; CDR3 protein: CSVGKGTNEKLFF; CDR3 DNA: TGCAGCGTTGGGAAGGGGACTAATGAAAAACTGTTTTTT
V gene: TRBV7-7; clone size: NA; J gene: TRBJ2-3; D gene: TRBD2; CDR3 protein: CASSRLAGSTDTQYF; CDR3 DNA: TGTGCCAGCAGCCGCCTAGCGGGGAGCACAGATACGCAGTATTTT
V gene: TRBV7-2; clone size: NA; J gene: TRBJ2-7; D gene: NA; CDR3 protein: CASSRRPGRNYEQYF; CDR3 DNA: TGTGCCAGCAGCCGCCGACCGGGACGGAACTACGAGCAGTACTTC
V gene: TRBV5-5; clone size: NA; J gene: TRBJ2-2; D gene: TRBD2; CDR3 protein: CASSLRTSDTGELFF; CDR3 DNA: TGTGCCAGCAGCTTACGGACTAGCGACACCGGGGAGCTGTTTTTT
V gene: TRBV5-4; clone size: once; J gene: TRBJ1-3; D gene: NA; CDR3 protein: CASSRNPGMGSGNTIYF; CDR3 DNA: TGTGCCAGCAGTAGAAACCCAGGGATGGGGTCTGGAAACACCATATATTTT
V gene: TRBV25-1; clone size: NA; J gene: TRBJ2-1; D gene: TRBD1; CDR3 protein: CASSELGQAYNEQFF; CDR3 DNA: TGTGCCAGCAGTGAGCTGGGACAGGCCTACAATGAGCAGTTCTTC
V gene: TRBV28; clone size: NA; J gene: TRBJ1-5; D gene: TRBD1; CDR3 protein: CASSTGQGARQPQHF; CDR3 DNA: TGTGCCAGCAGTACGGGACAGGGGGCGAGGCAGCCCCAGCATTTT
V gene: TRBV6-6; clone size: NA; J gene: TRBJ2-2; D gene: NA; CDR3 protein: CASRSRALTGELFF; CDR3 DNA: TGTGCCAGCAGGTCCCGGGCTCTCACCGGGGAGCTATTTTTT
V gene: TRBV19; clone size: once; J gene: TRBJ1-5; D gene: NA; CDR3 protein: CASRRTGAQHF; CDR3 DNA: TGTGCCAGTAGAAGGACCGGGGCCCAGCATTTT
V gene: TRBV10-3; clone size: NA; J gene: TRBJ1-2; D gene: NA; CDR3 protein: CAISPGGVGYGYTF; CDR3 DNA: TGTGCCATCAGCCCGGGGGGGGTTGGCTATGGCTACACCTTC
V gene: TRBV5-1; clone size: NA; J gene: TRBJ2-3; D gene: NA; CDR3 protein: CASSSRADRMDTQYF; CDR3 DNA: TGCGCCAGCAGCTCCAGGGCGGACCGTATGGATACGCAGTATTTT
V gene: TRBV6-6; clone size: NA; J gene: TRBJ2-7; D gene: TRBD1; CDR3 protein: CASSTGTGEFYEQYF; CDR3 DNA: TGTGCCAGCAGTACTGGGACAGGGGAGTTCTACGAGCAGTACTTC
V gene: TRBV6-5; clone size: NA; J gene: TRBJ1-1; D gene: NA; CDR3 protein: CASSFAFGSTEAFF; CDR3 DNA: TGTGCCAGCAGTTTTGCTTTCGGTTCGACTGAAGCTTTCTTT
V gene: TRBV5-1; clone size: NA; J gene: TRBJ2-7; D gene: TRBD1; CDR3 protein: CASSRQGWNEQYF; CDR3 DNA: TGCGCCAGCAGCCGACAGGGCTGGAACGAGCAGTACTTC
V gene: TRBV2; clone size: NA; J gene: TRBJ2-3; D gene: TRBD2; CDR3 protein: CASGGTSGRTDTQYF; CDR3 DNA: TGTGCCAGCGGGGGGACTAGCGGCCGCACAGATACGCAGTATTTT
V gene: TRBV7-9; clone size: NA; J gene: TRBJ1-1; D gene: NA; CDR3 protein: CASRSAAIQGTEAFF; CDR3 DNA: TGTGCCAGCAGATCGGCGGCCATTCAGGGGACTGAAGCTTTCTTT
V gene: TRBV7-9; clone size: NA; J gene: TRBJ2-2; D gene: TRBD2; CDR3 protein: CAKASFGTSGGNTGELFF; CDR3 DNA: TGTGCCAAAGCCTCGTTCGGGACTAGCGGGGGGAACACCGGGGAGCTGTTTTTT
V gene: TRBV4-2; clone size: NA; J gene: TRBJ2-7; D gene: TRBD1; CDR3 protein: CASSQVGQGHEQYF; CDR3 DNA: TGTGCCAGCAGCCAAGTCGGACAGGGACACGAGCAGTACTTC
V gene: TRBV9; clone size: NA; J gene: TRBJ2-7; D gene: NA; CDR3 protein: CASSVGGQGYEQYF; CDR3 DNA: TGTGCCAGCAGCGTGGGCGGGCAGGGATACGAGCAGTACTTC
V gene: TRBV10-3; clone size: once; J gene: TRBJ1-1; D gene: NA; CDR3 protein: CATSNGGMNTEAFF; CDR3 DNA: TGTGCCACCTCAAATGGGGGTATGAACACTGAAGCTTTCTTT
V gene: TRBV28; clone size: NA; J gene: TRBJ2-5; D gene: TRBD2; CDR3 protein: CASISGGPGETQYF; CDR3 DNA: TGTGCCAGCATCTCGGGAGGGCCGGGGGAGACCCAGTACTTC
V gene: TRBV27; clone size: NA; J gene: TRBJ1-2; D gene: NA; CDR3 protein: CASSPRDRVNYGYTF; CDR3 DNA: TGTGCCAGCAGCCCCCGGGATAGAGTTAACTATGGCTACACCTTC
V gene: TRBV5-1; clone size: NA; J gene: TRBJ2-1; D gene: NA; CDR3 protein: CASSLEGSSYNEQFF; CDR3 DNA: TGCGCCAGCAGCTTGGAAGGGAGCTCCTACAATGAGCAGTTCTTC
V gene: TRBV7-2; clone size: NA; J gene: TRBJ2-5; D gene: NA; CDR3 protein: CASSLATAINQETQYF; CDR3 DNA: TGTGCCAGCAGCTTAGCTACCGCTATTAACCAAGAGACCCAGTACTTC
V gene: TRBV18; clone size: NA; J gene: TRBJ2-3; D gene: NA; CDR3 protein: CASSLIQEDTQYF; CDR3 DNA: TGTGCCAGCTCACTAATACAGGAGGATACGCAGTATTTT
V gene: TRBV27; clone size: NA; J gene: TRBJ2-1; D gene: NA; CDR3 protein: CASGSGVPGSNEQFF; CDR3 DNA: TGTGCCAGCGGATCGGGCGTTCCCGGGTCGAATGAGCAGTTCTTC
V gene: TRBV18; clone size: NA; J gene: TRBJ2-1; D gene: TRBD2; CDR3 protein: CASSPTSALQPYNEQFF; CDR3 DNA: TGTGCCAGCTCACCCACTAGCGCCCTCCAACCCTATAATGAGCAGTTCTTC
V gene: TRBV7-9; clone size: NA; J gene: TRBJ2-2; D gene: NA; CDR3 protein: CASTFSGHRQNTGELFF; CDR3 DNA: TGTGCCAGCACCTTTTCCGGACATCGACAGAACACCGGGGAGCTGTTTTTT
V gene: TRBV6-1; clone size: NA; J gene: TRBJ2-7; D gene: TRBD2; CDR3 protein: CASSEASGRFVSYEQYF; CDR3 DNA: TGTGCCAGCAGTGAGGCTAGCGGGAGGTTCGTATCCTACGAGCAGTACTTC
V gene: TRBV19; clone size: NA; J gene: TRBJ2-7; D gene: NA; CDR3 protein: CASSINGNDNEQYF; CDR3 DNA: TGTGCCAGTAGTATAAACGGGAATGACAACGAGCAGTACTTC
V gene: TRBV5-5; clone size: NA; J gene: TRBJ2-4; D gene: NA; CDR3 protein: CASSLALNRFPNLYF; CDR3 DNA: TGTGCCAGCAGCTTGGCATTAAACAGGTTTCCAAATCTGTACTTC
V gene: TRBV7-7; clone size: NA; J gene: TRBJ2-5; D gene: TRBD2; CDR3 protein: CASSLSGMGGSETQYF; CDR3 DNA: TGTGCCAGCAGCTTAAGTGGAATGGGGGGGTCGGAGACCCAGTACTTC
V gene: TRBV18; clone size: NA; J gene: TRBJ2-1; D gene: TRBD2; CDR3 protein: CASSPPSASGSVYEQFF; CDR3 DNA: TGTGCCAGCTCACCACCGTCGGCTAGCGGGAGTGTGTATGAGCAGTTCTTC
V gene: TRBV5-5; clone size: NA; J gene: TRBJ2-5; D gene: NA; CDR3 protein: CASSLVTGSYQETQYF; CDR3 DNA: TGTGCCAGCAGCTTGGTTACAGGTTCCTACCAAGAGACCCAGTACTTC
V gene: TRBV30; clone size: once; J gene: TRBJ1-4; D gene: NA; CDR3 protein: CAGRLGPLGEKLFF; CDR3 DNA: TGTGCCGGGAGGTTAGGGCCTCTTGGTGAAAAACTGTTTTTT